This T cell receptor (beta chain) was retrieved from a study of blood T cell repertoires in COVID-19. Study in general: There were acute and convalescent COVID-19 samples, and they came from the United States, Italy and Spain.

Original processing methods: Nucleated cell counts were estimated from reference gene primer amplification. TCRdb's table, derived via immunoSEQ multiplex PCR, lists solely in-frame clones and lacks some. That table supplies the V and J calls and clone size; D and trimming were determined from the DNA. The sample holds tens of thousands of clones, just under 85% seen once. This CDR3 comprises 14 residues. The V end was cut by 2 bases, the J end by 8 bases, with 12 bases between. Germline loops: CDR1 MGHRA, CDR2 YSYEKL. This chain joins TRBV4-1 and TRBJ1-4; perhaps TRBD1 as D (5 bases). This clonotype was obtained from a man between 65 and 85 years old with acute or convalescent COVID-19. The specimen sequenced was peripheral blood. In DNA form, the CDR3 reads TGCGCCAGCAGCCAACCGGTGTGGGGCGAAAAACTGTTTTTT. Amino acid sequence: CASSQPVWGEKLFF.